This TCR beta chain appears in the sequencing data of a study of T cell repertoires in cytomegalovirus infection. Study-level points and caveats: CMV-specific HLA-C-restricted TCR beta clonotypes dominated the ex vivo response.

Worth noting for this clonotype: Its antigen remains unknown.

Using its own MiXCR run on the reads, TCRdb lists one record per CDR3 protein. The sample lists about 740,000 distinct CDR3 sequences, around 32% occurring once. CDR3 size: 16 residues. CDR1 is SGHVS, CDR2 FNYEAQ, per germline. Losses at the gene ends were 4 bases for V and 4 bases for J; bases not matched to a gene: 7. This clonotype was sampled from a human donor in good health (CMV status not recorded). Some clones in this sample may be carry-over from other donors' samples. This specimen was cultured PBMCs, taken from culture after CMV antigen stimulation. The V call is TRBV7-6, the J call TRBJ1-3, with 10 bases fitting TRBD1. The CDR3 sequence: CASSSDRGRTGNTIYF. CDR3 in DNA: TGTGCCAGCAGCTCAGACAGGGGGCGAACGGGAAACACCATATATTTT.